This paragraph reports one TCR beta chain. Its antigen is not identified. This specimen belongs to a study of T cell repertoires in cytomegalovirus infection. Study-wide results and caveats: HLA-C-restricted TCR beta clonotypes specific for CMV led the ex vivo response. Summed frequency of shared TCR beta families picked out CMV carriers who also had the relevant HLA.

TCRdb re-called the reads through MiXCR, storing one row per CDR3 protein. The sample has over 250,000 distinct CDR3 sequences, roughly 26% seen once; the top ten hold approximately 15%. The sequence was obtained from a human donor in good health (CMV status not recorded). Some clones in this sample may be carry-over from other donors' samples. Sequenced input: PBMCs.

This CDR3 reads CASRRTLSYGANVLTF. DNA of the CDR3: TGTGCCAGCAGGCGGACATTATCATATGGGGCCAACGTCCTGACTTTC. This rearrangement joins TRBV5-5 to TRBJ2-6; D perhaps matches TRBD1 (5 bases). Trimming took off 5 bases at V and 3 bases at J, with 15 bases between the two ends. The V gene's germline CDR1 is SGHKS and CDR2 YYEKEE (reference sequence). This CDR3 has 16 residues.